This is a list of T cell receptor beta chains from one sample in a study of human T cells and chemical hapten exposure. TCRdb re-called the RACE reads through MiXCR, storing one row per CDR3 protein. The sample records roughly 100,000 distinct CDR3 sequences, around 34% being singletons. Sequenced material: whole blood, taken in connection with sensitization to the hapten diphenylcyclopropenone (DPC). The receptors derive from a man aged 35 to 55 with alopecia areata. Some clones in this sample may be carry-over from other donors' samples. The CDR3 runs from the conserved cysteine through the conserved F or W. A D gene is named only where the DNA matches it firmly.

V	J	D	CDR3
TRBV7-9	TRBJ2-3	-	CASSPPGRRSDTQYF
TRBV20-1	TRBJ1-5	-	CSASGSNQPQHF
TRBV28	TRBJ2-7	-	CASGVGEQYF
TRBV6-1	TRBJ1-5	-	CASSEANGAILPQHF
TRBV2	TRBJ2-3	TRBD2	CASSGGLAGANTQYF
TRBV12-3/TRBV12-4	TRBJ2-5	TRBD1	CASRRQGRETQYF
TRBV20-1	TRBJ2-3	TRBD2	CSATRLAGSTDTQYF
TRBV10-3	TRBJ1-2	TRBD1	CAILGVTGYGYTF
TRBV28	TRBJ2-2	TRBD1	CASSPRQGANTGELFF
TRBV20-1	TRBJ1-6	TRBD1	CSARHVDRATYNSPLHF
TRBV29-1	TRBJ2-5	-	CSVEGWGETQYF
TRBV7-9	TRBJ1-4	TRBD1	CASRGQGYEKLFF
TRBV2	TRBJ2-5	-	CASSEQNTLGETQYF
TRBV20-1	TRBJ1-6	-	CSASRDPSNNSPLHF
TRBV29-1	TRBJ1-1	TRBD1	CSVNRDRALGTEAFF
TRBV4-3	TRBJ1-6	TRBD1	CASSQGDRENSPLHF
TRBV20-1	TRBJ2-6	-	CSANTGPYSGANVLTF
TRBV7-8	TRBJ2-5	-	CASSRRPLVDSTQYF
TRBV20-1	TRBJ2-7	TRBD2	CSANPIGLARKSGYEQYF
TRBV3-1	TRBJ1-6	-	CASRRQYSPIHF
TRBV5-5	TRBJ2-5	-	CASSLTPRANQETQYF
TRBV20-1	TRBJ2-3	-	CSARDLGASTGVSDTQYF
TRBV24-1	TRBJ2-5	-	CATSERDQETQYF
TRBV2	TRBJ2-7	-	CASRWGSSYEQYF
TRBV10-3	TRBJ1-6	TRBD1	CAIRDSGSYNSPLHF
TRBV7-8	TRBJ2-4	-	CASSLGVGNIQYF
TRBV6-5	TRBJ2-6	-	CASRLTGANVLTF
TRBV7-3	TRBJ2-1	-	CASSLTRGGYNEQFF
TRBV24-1	TRBJ2-5	TRBD1	CATSDSGTGGAQTQYF
TRBV7-8	TRBJ2-5	TRBD2	CASSLEAGRADLETQYF
TRBV28	TRBJ2-3	TRBD1	CASTATDRLADTQYF
TRBV6-6	TRBJ1-1	-	CASSRKSQAGGNTEAFF
TRBV6-6	TRBJ1-1	-	CASSYSMAGIGTEAFF
TRBV4-2	TRBJ2-5	-	CASSQERDGGEVETQYF
TRBV9	TRBJ2-1	-	CASSVDQHIYNEQFF
TRBV6-6	TRBJ1-5	-	CASSFGDGQPQHF
TRBV6-2/TRBV6-3	TRBJ2-5	TRBD2	CASSQPGLAGEGETQYF
TRBV7-9	TRBJ2-1	-	CASSSIWEQFF
TRBV6-1	TRBJ1-4	TRBD1	CASSLTWTGGNEKLFF
TRBV3-1	TRBJ2-3	TRBD2	CASSQGTGGRADTQYF
TRBV30	TRBJ2-5	-	CACRAFQETQYF
TRBV28	TRBJ1-5	-	CASLGLAWDQPQHF
TRBV6-5	TRBJ2-2	TRBD1	CASRKDRAVTTGELFF
TRBV4-2	TRBJ2-3	-	CASSQRGRRSTDTQYF
TRBV29-1	TRBJ2-7	-	CSVKLTSSYEQYF
TRBV4-3	TRBJ2-1	-	CASSQDLEAWAGVNEQFF
TRBV4-2	TRBJ2-1	TRBD2	CASSRMLAGSYNEQFF
TRBV29-1	TRBJ2-2	-	CSVDEGVRTGELFF
TRBV20-1	TRBJ2-7	-	CSALGRDMPFEQYF
TRBV6-5	TRBJ2-7	TRBD2	CASSYRLAGGYEQYF
TRBV20-1	TRBJ2-3	-	CSARPAAAGSTDTQYF
TRBV5-1	TRBJ2-5	-	CASSLGTANQETQYF
TRBV20-1	TRBJ1-3	-	CSASRDISGNTIYF
TRBV6-2/TRBV6-3	TRBJ1-5	-	CASISRTPANQPQHF
TRBV4-2	TRBJ2-7	-	CASSQDSGGAYEQYF